The 19 T cell receptor beta chains reported below all come from one sample, sequenced in a study of blood T cell repertoires in COVID-19. The method was immunoSEQ multiplex PCR; TCRdb's version includes in-frame clones alone and lacks a portion of them. Found here are around 250,000 clones, roughly 82% of them singletons; the top ten hold about 6%. The specimen sequenced was peripheral blood. Receptor source: a woman aged 80 or over with COVID-19, enrolled during active disease.

V usage is TRBV25-1 and J usage is TRBJ2-3; no reliable D call. V was cut by 8 bases and J by 0 bases, with 6 bases left in between. CDR1 and CDR2 (germline): MGHDK, SYGVNS. This CDR3 is built from 12 residues. CDR3 nucleotide sequence: TGTGCCAGCGGAGCTAGCACAGATACGCAGTATTTT. Translating it yields CASGASTDTQYF.

This clone has only a few counts. This chain joins TRBV11-3 and TRBJ2-1, with 7 bases identical to TRBD1. The CDR3 has 15 residues. Germline V gene sequence: CDR1 SGHNT, CDR2 YENEEA. V lost 4 bases, J lost 5 bases, and 8 bases stayed unmatched. CDR3 DNA sequence: TGTGCCAGCAGCTATACCGGGACAGACGACAATGAGCAGTTCTTC. Protein: CASSYTGTDDNEQFF.

The CDR3 DNA reads as TGTGCCAGTACCCCCCCGGGACAGGGGGCCTATGGCTACACCTTC. It codes for CASTPPGQGAYGYTF. This chain connects TRBV19 to TRBJ1-2, with 12 positions matching TRBD1. Germline loops: CDR1 LNHDA, CDR2 SQIVND (reference sequence). The ends lost 7 bases at V and 4 bases at J; junction bases unmatched: 7. The CDR3 contains 15 residues.

This clone was seen once. The V gene is TRBV10-3, the J gene TRBJ2-5, with 9 bases matching TRBD2. The germline CDR1 and CDR2 sequences are ENHRY and SYGVKD. CDR3 length: 16 amino acids. V gave up 3 bases and J gave up 7 bases; unmatched junction bases: 12. The CDR3 region has the DNA TGTGCCATCAGTGAAAGAGGCGGCGGGGGGGAGGCGACCCAGTACTTC. It encodes CAISERGGGGEATQYF.

The genes are TRBV9 and TRBJ2-6; maybe TRBD1 (5 bases). V was shortened by 1 base and J by 0 bases, with 14 bases between the two germline ends. The CDR3 covers 18 residues. Germline-derived CDR1 and CDR2 are SGDLS and YYNGEE. CDR3: CASSVIQGLSSGANVLTF. The CDR3 bases are TGTGCCAGCAGCGTAATTCAGGGCTTAAGCTCTGGGGCCAACGTCCTGACTTTC.

The table lists this clone with a few counts. V is TRBV5-4 and J is TRBJ1-1; no reliable D call. The CDR3 runs 13 residues. The germline V and J ends were trimmed by 1 base and 1 base, with 5 bases remaining between them. Germline CDR1 SGHNT, CDR2 YYREEE (reference sequence). CDR3: CASSLTANTEAFF. DNA for the CDR3: TGTGCCAGCAGCTTGACAGCGAACACTGAAGCTTTCTTT.

This clone has just a few counts. This chain joins TRBV20-1 and TRBJ1-2, with no clear D. The V end lost 3 bases, the J end lost 2 bases, and 10 bases lay between the germline ends. Germline CDR1 is DFQATT and CDR2 is SNEGSKA (reference sequence). The CDR3 is made up of 13 amino acids. The CDR3 nucleotides read TGCAGTGCTAGTGGGAGGATGAACTATGGCTACACCTTC. Translating gives CSASGRMNYGYTF.

V and J are TRBV7-2 and TRBJ1-5, with D hard to call. The CDR3 contains 13 residues. Trimming left V 6 bases short and J 0 bases short, with 6 bases between. CDR1 is SGHTA and CDR2 is FQGNSA in the germline V gene. This CDR3 reads CASSRYSNQPQHF. The CDR3 nucleotides read TGTGCCAGCAGTAGATATAGCAATCAGCCCCAGCATTTT.

V and J are TRBV2 and TRBJ2-1, with D perhaps TRBD2 (7 bases). The CDR3 has 16 residues. Trimming removed 0 bases from V and 6 bases from J, with 15 bases in between. The germline V gene has CDR1 SNHLY and CDR2 FYNNEI. The CDR3 reads CASSEAVGGQFNEQFF. The DNA for the CDR3 is TGTGCCAGCAGTGAAGCGGTGGGGGGGCAGTTCAATGAGCAGTTCTTC.

The chain couples TRBV20-1 to TRBJ1-5, with D maybe TRBD1 (5 bases). V was pared by 3 bases and J by 2 bases, with 17 bases between. The germline CDR1 and CDR2 sequences are DFQATT and SNEGSKA (reference sequence). The CDR3 runs 16 residues. CDR3 DNA: TGCAGTGCTAGTGAGCAGGGAAAAGGTGGCAATCAGCCCCAGCATTTT. Translated, it gives CSASEQGKGGNQPQHF.

This clone has only a few counts. The J gene is TRBJ1-3, the V gene TRBV3-1 (or the pseudogene TRBV3-2); a possible D gene is TRBD1 (6 bases). V gave up 4 bases and J gave up 7 bases, with 23 bases separating them. Germline-derived CDR1 and CDR2 are LGHDT and YNNKEL (reference sequence). The CDR3 covers 17 residues. CDR3 in amino acids: CASSLRTARALGNTIYF. The CDR3 bases are TGTGCCAGCAGCCTCCGGACAGCCCGTGCTCTAGGGAACACCATATATTTT.

A word on this clone: Other DNA variants within this sample encode the same CDR3. This chain joins TRBV18 and TRBJ2-5, with D tentatively TRBD2 (6 bases). Germline V gene sequence: CDR1 KGHSH, CDR2 LQKENI. This CDR3 region has 12 residues. V lost 3 bases to trimming and J lost 4 bases, with 6 bases between them. This chain's CDR3 is CASSPEGETQYF. DNA for the CDR3: TGTGCCAGCTCACCGGAGGGAGAGACCCAGTACTTC. Full variable domain (rest looked up from reference TRBV18 and TRBJ2-5): NAGVMQNPRHLVRRRGQEARLRCSPMKGHSHVYWYRQLPEEGLKFMVYLQKENIIDESGMPKERFSAEFPKEGPSILRIQQVVRGDSAAYFCASSPEGETQYFGPGTRLLVL.

This chain connects TRBV7-2 to TRBJ2-3, with 14 bases identical to TRBD2. CDR1 and CDR2 (germline): SGHTA, FQGNSA. CDR3 size: 19 residues. V trimming: 1 base; J trimming: 1 base; junction bases outside the gene matches: 7. The chain's CDR3 is CASSLGGLAGASRTDTQYF. Written as DNA, the CDR3 is TGTGCCAGCAGCTTAGGGGGACTAGCGGGGGCTAGTCGCACAGATACGCAGTATTTT.

This sequence joins TRBV30 and TRBJ1-5; D gene ambiguous. The CDR3 spans 14 residues. The germline V gene has CDR1 GTSNPN and CDR2 SVGIG (reference sequence). V was cut by 2 bases and J by 3 bases, with 11 bases left in between. The CDR3 reads CAWSTGSSNQPQHF. Written as DNA, the CDR3 is TGTGCCTGGAGTACCGGGAGCTCCAATCAGCCCCAGCATTTT. The full variable domain, with the rest looked up from reference TRBV30 and TRBJ1-5, is SQTIHQWPATLVQPVGSPLSLECTVEGTSNPNLYWYRQAAGRGLQLLFYSVGIGQISSEVPQNLSASRPQDRQFILSSKKLLLSDSGFYLCAWSTGSSNQPQHFGDGTRLSIL.

The chain couples TRBV4-1 to TRBJ2-5; maybe TRBD2 (5 bases). The CDR3 is made up of 16 amino acids. Germline lookup yields CDR1 MGHRA and CDR2 YSYEKL. Trimming took off 0 bases at V and 2 bases at J, with 13 bases between the two ends. The CDR3: CASSQDNHGGQETQYF. In nucleotides, the CDR3 is TGCGCCAGCAGCCAAGATAACCACGGCGGGCAAGAGACCCAGTACTTC.

The rearrangement joins TRBV18 to TRBJ2-7; 10 positions match TRBD1. The CDR3 is made up of 17 amino acids. Germline CDR1 KGHSH, CDR2 LQKENI. The V gene end was trimmed by 3 bases and the J gene end by 1 base; junction bases not matched to a gene: 9. The CDR3 region is CASSPTSGTGVSYEQYF. The CDR3 DNA is TGTGCCAGCTCACCGACCTCCGGGACAGGGGTGTCCTACGAGCAGTACTTC.

This chain uses TRBV5-1 with TRBJ1-2, with D tentatively TRBD1 (6 bases). The CDR3 totals 14 residues. Between the trimmed V and J ends, which lost 6 bases and 2 bases, there was a span of 14 bases. Germline values: CDR1 SGHRS, CDR2 YFSETQ. CDR3 bases: TGCGCCAGCACTATAACCACAGGGAACTATGGCTACACCTTC. Translating gives CASTITTGNYGYTF.

CDR3 sequence: CAWSVMGTGVNTDTQYF. CDR3 coding DNA: TGTGCCTGGAGTGTAATGGGGACAGGGGTTAACACAGATACGCAGTATTTT. The chain uses TRBV30 and TRBJ2-3; TRBD1 matches 10 bases. The germline CDR1 and CDR2 sequences are GTSNPN and SVGIG (reference sequence). The CDR3 contains 17 residues. Losses at the gene ends were 0 bases for V and 2 bases for J; bases not matched to a gene: 8. The whole variable domain, remainder taken from reference TRBV30 and TRBJ2-3, is SQTIHQWPATLVQPVGSPLSLECTVEGTSNPNLYWYRQAAGRGLQLLFYSVGIGQISSEVPQNLSASRPQDRQFILSSKKLLLSDSGFYLCAWSVMGTGVNTDTQYFGPGTRLTVL.

This clone came up a few times. The chain employs TRBV9 and TRBJ2-5, with 13 positions matching TRBD2. Germline CDR1 is SGDLS and CDR2 is YYNGEE. This CDR3 comprises 15 residues. V was pared by 3 bases and J by 2 bases, with 1 base of the junction left unmatched. Written as DNA, the CDR3 is TGTGCCAGCAGCGCGGGACTAGCGGGGCAAGAGACCCAGTACTTC. As protein: CASSAGLAGQETQYF.